This T cell receptor (beta chain) was documented in a study of CD8+ T cells in alopecia areata. Study summary: Twice a day, 5 to 10 mg of oral tofacitinib was administered to treated patients. General study points: On tofacitinib, scalp and blood still held many of the expanded lesional clones. Both scalp clonality and the expanded CD8+ clones among the top 100 showed a significant decrease with tofacitinib. Alopecia totalis/universalis scalp especially showed more expanded CD8+ clones than normal scalp.

Specified treatment: oral pan-JAK inhibitor, 5-10 mg twice daily. This clone was seen more than once but under ten times. Its specificity is not known. Reverse transcribed after extraction, RNA yielded cDNA as the sequencing template. The method was immunoSEQ multiplex PCR; TCRdb's version includes in-frame clones alone and lacks a portion of them. The data show 200,000 to 250,000 clones, approximately 38% seen once. The CDR3 extends over 13 amino acids. V trimming: 2 bases; J trimming: 6 bases; junction bases outside the gene matches: 4. Germline lookup yields CDR1 GTSNPN and CDR2 SVGIG (reference sequence).

The source material was CD4+ T cells sorted from blood, sampled at approximately week 34, from a patient treated with tofacitinib. This clonotype originated in a human donor with alopecia areata. The chain employs TRBV30 and TRBJ2-7, with 10 nucleotides matching TRBD1. The CDR3 nucleotides are TGTGCCTGGAGTTCCGGGACAGGGGTCGAGCAGTACTTC. This translates into CAWSSGTGVEQYF.